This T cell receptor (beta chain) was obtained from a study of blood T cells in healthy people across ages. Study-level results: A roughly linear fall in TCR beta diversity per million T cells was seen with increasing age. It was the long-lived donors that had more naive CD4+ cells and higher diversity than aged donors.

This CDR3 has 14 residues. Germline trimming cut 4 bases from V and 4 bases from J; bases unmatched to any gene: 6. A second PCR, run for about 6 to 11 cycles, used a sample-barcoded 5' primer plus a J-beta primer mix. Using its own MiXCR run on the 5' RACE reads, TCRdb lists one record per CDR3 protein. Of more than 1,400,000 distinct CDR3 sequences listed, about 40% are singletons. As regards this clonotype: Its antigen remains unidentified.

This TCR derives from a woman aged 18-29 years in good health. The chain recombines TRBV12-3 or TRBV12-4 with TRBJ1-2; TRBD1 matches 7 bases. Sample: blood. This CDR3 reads CASSSSGGAYGYTF. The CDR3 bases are TGTGCCAGCAGTTCATCAGGGGGGGCCTATGGCTACACCTTC.